This passage covers 17 T cell receptor beta chains from one sample sequenced in a study of OX40 agonist ivuxolimab in advanced cancers. TCRdb keeps only in-frame clones here, not all; method: immunoSEQ multiplex PCR. The sample lists tens of thousands of clones, approximately 90% seen once, with approximately 0.5% in the top ten. The sample in question was CD4+ or CD8+ T cells sorted from blood, obtained in a trial of the OX40 agonist ivuxolimab. These receptors were collected from an adult with an advanced solid tumor such as melanoma, head and neck, liver or kidney cancer.

This clone came up once. V usage is TRBV5-1 and J usage is TRBJ2-1; D unclear. Trimming stripped 4 bases from V and 11 bases from J, with 13 bases between. Germline assignment: CDR1 SGHRS and CDR2 YFSETQ. This CDR3 spans 12 amino acids. CDR3 bases: TGCGCCAGCAGCCTCGGCGAGTCTAAGCAGTTCTTC. Translated: CASSLGESKQFF.

This clone was detected only once. The junction differs from germline at one of its ends, possibly a read error. This chain links TRBV28 with TRBJ2-7; a weak D match, TRBD1 (6 bases). The CDR3 covers 12 residues. Per germline, CDR1 MDHEN and CDR2 SYDVKM. CDR3 DNA sequence: TGTGCCAGCAGTTTCCTCCTCAGGGGATTAAGCTTC. This sequence encodes CASSFLLRGLSF.

The chain is built from TRBV2 and TRBJ2-3; the D call may be TRBD1 or TRBD2 (5 bases each). The CDR3 runs to 14 residues. In germline, CDR1 is SNHLY, CDR2 FYNNEI. Trimming shortened V by 10 bases and J by 0 bases, and 14 bases separated the two germline ends. CDR3 sequence (DNA): TGTGCCACATCTCGGGACGGAAGCACAGATACGCAGTATTTT. This translates into CATSRDGSTDTQYF.

Notes on this clone: Distinct nucleotide sequences in the sample also encode this CDR3. The V call is TRBV29-1, the J call TRBJ2-7; D call uncertain. V was trimmed by 6 bases and J by 0 bases, leaving 6 bases between them. The CDR3 is 11 residues long. Germline V gene lookup returns CDR1 SQVTM and CDR2 ANQGSEA. CDR3 coding DNA: TGCAGCGTCGGCCACTCCTACGAGCAGTACTTC. It encodes CSVGHSYEQYF.

In this sample, this clone turned up once. V gene TRBV19 combines with J gene TRBJ1-4; 8 bases are shared with TRBD1. Germline CDR1 and CDR2: LNHDA and SQIVND (reference sequence). J gave up 5 bases and V 3 bases, and 2 bases lay outside the gene matches. This CDR3 has 14 amino acids. Here the CDR3 reads CASSIPGGNEKLFF. The CDR3 DNA follows: TGTGCCAGTAGTATCCCAGGGGGCAATGAAAAACTGTTTTTT.

CDR3: CAIREAGAPDTQYF. In DNA, the CDR3 is TGTGCCATCAGGGAAGCGGGAGCCCCAGATACGCAGTATTTT. The V and J genes are TRBV10-3 and TRBJ2-3; 8 bases fit TRBD2. V dropped 6 bases and J dropped 4; count of bases not matched to a gene: 6. Per the germline V gene, CDR1 is ENHRY and CDR2 is SYGVKD. The CDR3 spans 14 residues.

V usage is TRBV10-3 and J usage is TRBJ2-7, with 7 bases that match TRBD1. V was pared by 2 bases and J by 1 base, with 2 bases of the junction left unmatched. The CDR3 is made up of 14 amino acids. Germline V gene data show CDR1 as ENHRY and CDR2 as SYGVKD. The CDR3, as DNA: TGTGCCATCAGTGAGAAGGGACAGTCCTACGAGCAGTACTTC. Translating it yields CAISEKGQSYEQYF.

The chain couples TRBV19 to TRBJ1-6; 9 nucleotides line up with TRBD1. CDR3 size: 15 residues. Losses at the gene ends were 5 bases for V and 10 bases for J; bases not matched to a gene: 9. Germline CDR1 LNHDA, CDR2 SQIVND (reference sequence). The CDR3 bases are TGTGCCAGTAGTCCGGGGACAGGGTCATTCTCACCCCTCCACTTT. This sequence encodes CASSPGTGSFSPLHF.

V gene TRBV7-8 combines with J gene TRBJ2-3; 10 nucleotides match TRBD1. Trimming cost V 2 bases and J 6 bases; bases outside gene matches: 5. The germline gives CDR1 SGHVS, CDR2 FQNEAQ. The CDR3 sequence is 15 residues long. This CDR3 reads CASSLKGQGRDTQYF. The CDR3 DNA is TGTGCCAGCAGCTTAAAGGGACAGGGGCGGGATACGCAGTATTTT.

This chain joins TRBV7-9 and TRBJ2-2; D is uncertain. Trimming cost V 5 bases and J 3 bases, with 4 bases left between them. The CDR3 is 12 amino acids. The germline V gene encodes CDR1 SEHNR and CDR2 FQNEAQ (reference sequence). The chain's CDR3 is CASSQDTGELFF. Written as DNA, the CDR3 is TGTGCCAGCAGCCAGGACACCGGGGAGCTGTTTTTT. The variable domain in full, with the rest retrieved from reference TRBV7-9 and TRBJ2-2, is DTGVSQNPRHKITKRGQNVTFRCDPISEHNRLYWYRQTLGQGPEFLTYFQNEAQLEKSRLLSDRFSAERPKGSFSTLEIQRTEQGDSAMYLCASSQDTGELFFGEGSRLTVL.

The rearrangement joins TRBV27 to TRBJ2-5; D gene uncertain. Germline assignment: CDR1 MNHEY and CDR2 SMNVEV (reference sequence). CDR3 size: 13 residues. The V end lost 4 bases, the J end lost 4 bases, and 10 bases lay between the germline ends. CDR3 protein: CASSSGWGETQYF. In nucleotides, the CDR3 is TGTGCCAGCAGTTCCGGGTGGGGAGAGACCCAGTACTTC.

The chain recombines TRBV5-4 with TRBJ2-7; D may be TRBD1 (5 bases). This CDR3 contains 15 residues. Trimming took 0 bases from V and 4 from J, leaving 14 bases between them. Germline V gene data show CDR1 as SGHNT and CDR2 as YYREEE (reference sequence). The CDR3 region is CASSLEGARRYEQYF. The CDR3 coding sequence is TGTGCCAGCAGCTTGGAAGGGGCCCGGCGGTACGAGCAGTACTTC.

CDR3: CASSGQGGTGQFF. In DNA, the CDR3 is TGTGCCAGTAGTGGACAGGGGGGGACTGGGCAGTTCTTC. V gene TRBV19 combines with J gene TRBJ2-1, with 10 bases lining up with TRBD1. J lost 12 bases, V lost 5 bases, and 7 bases had no gene match. Germline values: CDR1 LNHDA, CDR2 SQIVND (reference sequence). This CDR3 is built from 13 residues.

This clone is a singleton in its sample. V usage is TRBV7-6 and J usage is TRBJ2-1; 13 bases are shared with TRBD2. The CDR3 is made up of 16 amino acids. CDR1 SGHVS and CDR2 FNYEAQ come from the germline V gene. The V gene end was trimmed by 5 bases and the J gene end by 2 bases; junction bases not matched to a gene: 3. The CDR3 is CASSIGLAGAYNEQFF. In DNA, the CDR3 is TGTGCCAGCAGCATCGGACTAGCGGGGGCCTACAATGAGCAGTTCTTC.

The chain employs TRBV5-1 and TRBJ2-2; D gene uncertain. V lost 1 base to trimming and J lost 3 bases, with 10 bases between them. The CDR3 totals 15 residues. Germline V gene data show CDR1 as SGHRS and CDR2 as YFSETQ. CDR3 nucleotides: TGCGCCAGCAGCTTGATAGAGGTGCACACCGGGGAGCTGTTTTTT. The encoded protein is CASSLIEVHTGELFF.

The chain joins TRBV7-3 to TRBJ2-1; 7 nucleotides match TRBD2. The CDR3 consists of 15 residues. Germline values: CDR1 SGHTA, CDR2 FQGTGA. V lost 5 bases, J lost 7 bases, and 11 bases stayed unmatched. The CDR3 reads CASSPSPDGGNEQFF. The CDR3 DNA reads TGTGCCAGCAGCCCTTCCCCGGACGGGGGGAATGAGCAGTTCTTC.

The chain is built from TRBV7-9 and TRBJ1-1; TRBD1 matches at 12 bases. This CDR3 region has 16 residues. Germline V gene lookup returns CDR1 SEHNR and CDR2 FQNEAQ (reference sequence). With 6 bases clipped from V and 1 base from J, the junction kept 6 bases outside the gene matches. CDR3 sequence: CASRGPGQGANTEAFF. The CDR3 DNA is TGTGCCAGCAGGGGACCGGGACAGGGGGCGAACACTGAAGCTTTCTTT.